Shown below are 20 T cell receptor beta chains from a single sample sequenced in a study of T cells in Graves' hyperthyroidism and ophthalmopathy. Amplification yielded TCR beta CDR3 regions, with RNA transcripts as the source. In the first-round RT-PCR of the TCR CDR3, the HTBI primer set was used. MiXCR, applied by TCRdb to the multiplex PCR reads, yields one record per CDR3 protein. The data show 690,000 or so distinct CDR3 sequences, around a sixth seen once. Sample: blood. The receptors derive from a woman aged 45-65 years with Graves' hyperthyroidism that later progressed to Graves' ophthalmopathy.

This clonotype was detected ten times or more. Written as DNA, the CDR3 is TGTGCCAGCAGCTTAGACGGATACTCTGGAAACACCATATATTTT. Translation gives CASSLDGYSGNTIYF. This chain connects TRBV11-3 to TRBJ1-3; D call uncertain. The CDR3 is made up of 15 amino acids. The V gene's germline CDR1 is SGHNT and CDR2 YENEEA. The ends were cut back, 0 bases at V and 0 bases at J, with 6 bases in the middle.

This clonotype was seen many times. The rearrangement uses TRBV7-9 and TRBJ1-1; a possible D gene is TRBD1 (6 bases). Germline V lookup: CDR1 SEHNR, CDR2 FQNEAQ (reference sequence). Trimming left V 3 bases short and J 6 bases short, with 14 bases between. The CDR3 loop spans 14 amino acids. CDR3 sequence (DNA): TGTGCCAGCAGCTTCGCAGGGGAGCGCTCTGAAGCTTTCTTT. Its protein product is CASSFAGERSEAFF.

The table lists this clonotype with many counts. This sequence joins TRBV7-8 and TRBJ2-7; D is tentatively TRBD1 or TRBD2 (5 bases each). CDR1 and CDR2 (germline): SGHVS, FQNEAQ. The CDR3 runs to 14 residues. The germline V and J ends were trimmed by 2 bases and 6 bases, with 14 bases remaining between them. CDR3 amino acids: CASSLIARGAEQYF. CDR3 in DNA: TGTGCCAGCAGCTTAATAGCAAGGGGAGCCGAGCAGTACTTC.

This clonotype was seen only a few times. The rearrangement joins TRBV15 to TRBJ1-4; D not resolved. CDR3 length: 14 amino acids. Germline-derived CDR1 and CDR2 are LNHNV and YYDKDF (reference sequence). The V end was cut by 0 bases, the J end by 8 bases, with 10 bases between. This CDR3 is CATSREYRSEKLFF. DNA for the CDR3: TGTGCCACCAGCAGAGAATATCGCAGCGAAAAACTGTTTTTT.

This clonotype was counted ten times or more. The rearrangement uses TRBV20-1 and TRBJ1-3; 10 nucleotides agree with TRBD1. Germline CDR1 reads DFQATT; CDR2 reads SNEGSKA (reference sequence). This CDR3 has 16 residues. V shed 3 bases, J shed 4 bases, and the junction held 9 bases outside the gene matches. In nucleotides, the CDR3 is TGCAGTGCTAGTCCGGGACAGGGGACGAGAGGAAACACCATATATTTT. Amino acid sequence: CSASPGQGTRGNTIYF.

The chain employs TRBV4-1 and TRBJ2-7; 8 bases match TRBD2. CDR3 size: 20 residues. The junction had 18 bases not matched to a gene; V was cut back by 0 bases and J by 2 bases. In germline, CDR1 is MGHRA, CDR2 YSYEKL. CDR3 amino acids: CASSQDGGGDVAGFPYEQYF. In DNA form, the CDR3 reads TGCGCCAGCAGCCAAGATGGCGGTGGAGATGTAGCGGGGTTTCCCTACGAGCAGTACTTC.

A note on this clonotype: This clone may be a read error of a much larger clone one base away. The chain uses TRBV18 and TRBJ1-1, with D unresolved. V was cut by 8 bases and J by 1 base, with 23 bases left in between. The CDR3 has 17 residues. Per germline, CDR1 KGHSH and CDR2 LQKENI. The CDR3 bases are TGTGCCAGCGCTCCGGGTCAAAGTTTTACCACGAACACTGAAGCTTTCTTT. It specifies CASAPGQSFTTNTEAFF.

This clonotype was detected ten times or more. As DNA, the CDR3 is TGCAGTGCTAGAGATCTCCGGGGGCCGAACACTGAAGCTTTCTTT. This sequence encodes CSARDLRGPNTEAFF. The genes are TRBV20-1 and TRBJ1-1, with D perhaps TRBD1 (6 bases). CDR3 length: 15 residues. Between the trimmed V and J ends, which lost 0 bases and 1 base, there was a span of 12 bases. The germline V gene has CDR1 DFQATT and CDR2 SNEGSKA (reference sequence).

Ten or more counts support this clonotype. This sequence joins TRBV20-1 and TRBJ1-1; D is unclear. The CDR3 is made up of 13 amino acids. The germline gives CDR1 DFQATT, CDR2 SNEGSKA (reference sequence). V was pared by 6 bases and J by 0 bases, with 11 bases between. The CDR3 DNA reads TGCAGTGCCAACCAGAACCTGAACACTGAAGCTTTCTTT. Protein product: CSANQNLNTEAFF.

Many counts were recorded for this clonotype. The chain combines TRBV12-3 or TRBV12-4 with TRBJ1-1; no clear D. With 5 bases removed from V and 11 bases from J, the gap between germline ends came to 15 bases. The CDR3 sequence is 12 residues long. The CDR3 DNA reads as TGTGCCAGCAGTCCGGAGAGCTTTGACGCTTTCTTT. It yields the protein CASSPESFDAFF.

CDR3 DNA sequence: TGCAGCGTTGAAGATCGGGTCGGGGGCCACGAAAAACTGTTTTTT. This sequence encodes CSVEDRVGGHEKLFF. The chain recombines TRBV29-1 with TRBJ1-4, with TRBD1 as a possible D gene (6 bases). The ends were cut back, 0 bases at V and 8 bases at J, with 16 bases in the middle. CDR3 length: 15 amino acids. CDR1 SQVTM and CDR2 ANQGSEA come from the germline V gene.

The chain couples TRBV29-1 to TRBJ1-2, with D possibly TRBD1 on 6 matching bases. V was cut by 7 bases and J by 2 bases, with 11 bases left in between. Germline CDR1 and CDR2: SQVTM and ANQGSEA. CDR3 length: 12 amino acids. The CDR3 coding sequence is TGCAGCGGCACACAGGGAAACTATGGCTACACCTTC. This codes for CSGTQGNYGYTF. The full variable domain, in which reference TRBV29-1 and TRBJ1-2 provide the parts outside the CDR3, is SAVISQKPSRDICQRGTSLTIQCQVDSQVTMMFWYRQQPGQSLTLIATANQGSEATYESGFVIDKFPISRPNLTFSTLTVSNMSPEDSSIYLCSGTQGNYGYTFGSGTRLTVV.

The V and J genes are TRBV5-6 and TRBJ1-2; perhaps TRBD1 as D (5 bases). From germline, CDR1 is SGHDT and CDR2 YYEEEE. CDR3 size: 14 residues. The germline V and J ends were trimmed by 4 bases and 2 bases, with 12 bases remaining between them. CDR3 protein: CASSPGTLNYGYTF. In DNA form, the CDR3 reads TGTGCCAGCAGCCCTGGGACTCTCAACTATGGCTACACCTTC.

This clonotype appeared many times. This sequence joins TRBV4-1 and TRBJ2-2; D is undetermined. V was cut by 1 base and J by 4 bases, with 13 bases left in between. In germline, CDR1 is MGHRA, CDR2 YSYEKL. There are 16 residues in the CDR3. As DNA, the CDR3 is TGCGCCAGCAGCCAAGTGGCGGACCGACGCACCGGGGAGCTGTTTTTT. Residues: CASSQVADRRTGELFF.

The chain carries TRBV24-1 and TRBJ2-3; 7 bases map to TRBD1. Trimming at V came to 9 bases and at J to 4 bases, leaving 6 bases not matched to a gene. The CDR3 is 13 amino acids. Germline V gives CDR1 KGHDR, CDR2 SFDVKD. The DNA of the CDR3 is TGTGCCACCGTGGGGCAGGGGGCAGATACGCAGTATTTT. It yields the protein CATVGQGADTQYF.

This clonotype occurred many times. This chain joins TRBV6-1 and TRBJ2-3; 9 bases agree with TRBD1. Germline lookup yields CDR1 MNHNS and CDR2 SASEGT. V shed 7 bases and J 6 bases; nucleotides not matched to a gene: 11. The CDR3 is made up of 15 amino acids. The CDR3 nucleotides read TGTGCCAGCATTGCGGGACAGGGCAATTCGGATACGCAGTATTTT. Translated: CASIAGQGNSDTQYF.

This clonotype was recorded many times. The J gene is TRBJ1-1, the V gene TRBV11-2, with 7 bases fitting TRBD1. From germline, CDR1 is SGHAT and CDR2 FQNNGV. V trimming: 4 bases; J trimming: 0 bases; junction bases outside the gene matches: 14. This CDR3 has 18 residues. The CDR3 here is CASSSKRQGLGMNTEAFF. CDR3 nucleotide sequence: TGTGCCAGCAGCTCAAAAAGACAGGGACTTGGAATGAACACTGAAGCTTTCTTT.

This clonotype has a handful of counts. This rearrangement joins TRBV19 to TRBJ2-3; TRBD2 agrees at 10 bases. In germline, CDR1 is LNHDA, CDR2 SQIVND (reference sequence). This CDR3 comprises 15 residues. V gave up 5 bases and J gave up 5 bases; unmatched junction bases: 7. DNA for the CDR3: TGTGCCAGTAGTGCCAGCGGGGGGGCAGTAGATACGCAGTATTTT. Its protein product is CASSASGGAVDTQYF.

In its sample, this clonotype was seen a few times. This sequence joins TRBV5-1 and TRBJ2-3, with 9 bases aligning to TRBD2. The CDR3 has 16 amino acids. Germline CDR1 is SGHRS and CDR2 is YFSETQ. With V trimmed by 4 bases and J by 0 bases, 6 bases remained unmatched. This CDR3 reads CASSQSLAGSTDTQYF. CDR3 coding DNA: TGCGCCAGCAGCCAGTCACTAGCGGGTAGCACAGATACGCAGTATTTT.

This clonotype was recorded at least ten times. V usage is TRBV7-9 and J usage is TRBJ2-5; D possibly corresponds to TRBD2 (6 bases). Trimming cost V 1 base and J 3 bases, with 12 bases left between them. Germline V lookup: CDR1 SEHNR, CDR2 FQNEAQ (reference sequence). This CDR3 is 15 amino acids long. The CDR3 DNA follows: TGTGCCAGCAGCTTAGAGGGAGGCAGTGAAGAGACCCAGTACTTC. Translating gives CASSLEGGSEETQYF.